The clone carrying this T cell receptor beta chain was counted at least ten times. What it recognizes is unknown. The CDR3 end lies 3 residues beyond the end of the read and is filled in from the germline J gene. Profiling relied on immunoSEQ multiplex PCR, and the TCRdb table lists in-frame clones only, not all of them. Observed in the sample are 30,000 to 40,000 clones, none of them singletons. Trimming cost V 6 bases and J 7 bases, with 16 bases left between them. This CDR3 has 14 residues. Looked up from germline, CDR1 is SNHLY and CDR2 is FYNNEI. This record belongs to a study of T cell clonality in common variable immunodeficiency. Whole-study findings and limits: Reportedly, TCR beta sequences from common variable immunodeficiency showed fewer deletions and N-nucleotide insertions. The cause of increased CVID clonality remains unclear without subpopulation sequencing.

V and J are TRBV2 and TRBJ1-5, with TRBD1 as a possible D gene (6 bases). Sequences were obtained from peripheral blood mononuclear cells. This clonotype was obtained from a human donor with common variable immunodeficiency. This CDR3 is CASRANVQGQPQHF. CDR3 bases read: TGTGCCAGCAGAGCTAACGTACAGGGACAGCCC.